This paragraph reports one TCR beta chain. These data belong to a study of cytomegalovirus exposure and HLA in healthy donors. This PCR relied on a set of 60 Vbeta primers and 13 Jbeta primers. Measured with immunoSEQ multiplex PCR; TCRdb has only the in-frame clones, and not every one. The sample comprises about 120,000 clones, roughly four fifths of which are singletons, and roughly 3% rests with the top ten. Per germline, CDR1 MNHEY and CDR2 SMNVEV (reference sequence). With V trimmed by 7 bases and J by 6 bases, 5 bases remained unmatched. The CDR3 spans 14 residues. The gene calls are TRBV27 and TRBJ2-7; the match to TRBD2 covers 14 bases. The clonotype originates from a woman in her forties in good health and CMV-seropositive. The sequencing sample was made of PBMCs. The CDR3 DNA is TGTGCCAGCACTGGACTAGCGGGAGGATCCGAGCAGTACTTC. Protein: CASTGLAGGSEQYF.